This is a list of T cell receptor beta chains from one sample in a study of blood T cells in healthy people across ages. MiXCR, run by TCRdb on the 5' RACE reads, gives a single entry per CDR3 protein. Of approximately 760,000 distinct CDR3 sequences in the sample, approximately 25% were seen once. This sample was also put to use in a study of T cells of mothers and their children.

Sequenced material: blood. The receptors were sampled from a boy between 10 and 17 years old in good health. Both conserved end residues are part of each CDR3. The D gene is left open where the match is weak. Rows may omit the clone size; those that give it use once, few, many or a size class.

clone_size	d_call	v_call	j_call	cdr3_aa	cdr3_nt
few	.	TRBV7-2	TRBJ2-1	CASSVFMGYNEQFF	TGTGCCAGCAGCGTATTCATGGGCTACAATGAGCAGTTCTTC
few	TRBD2	TRBV7-3	TRBJ2-1	CASSPSGAEYNEQFF	TGTGCCAGCAGCCCCAGCGGGGCTGAGTACAATGAGCAGTTCTTC
few	.	TRBV9	TRBJ1-1	CASSVVSASTEAFF	TGTGCCAGCAGCGTAGTTAGCGCCAGCACTGAAGCTTTCTTT
.	.	TRBV6-4	TRBJ2-1	CASSDSSATYNEQFF	TGTGCCAGCAGTGACTCGAGTGCGACCTACAATGAGCAGTTCTTC
few	.	TRBV4-1	TRBJ2-2	CASSQPGGPAGELFF	TGCGCCAGCAGCCAACCAGGGGGGCCCGCCGGGGAGCTGTTTTTT
few	.	TRBV7-8	TRBJ2-3	CASSLMWSSDTQYF	TGTGCCAGCAGCTTAATGTGGTCTTCGGATACGCAGTATTTT
.	.	TRBV5-1	TRBJ1-2	CASSSPRTVFRDGYTF	TGCGCCAGCAGCTCCCCCCGGACAGTTTTCAGAGATGGCTACACCTTC
.	TRBD1	TRBV2	TRBJ2-7	CASFGTASYEQYF	TGTGCCAGCTTCGGGACAGCATCCTACGAGCAGTACTTC
once	.	TRBV29-1	TRBJ1-1	CSSKSGLGSTEAFF	TGCAGCTCAAAGAGCGGCCTCGGGAGCACTGAGGCTTTCTTT
few	.	TRBV6-2/TRBV6-3	TRBJ2-6	CASSYDFMGEGEQSGANVLTF	TGTGCCAGCAGTTACGATTTCATGGGAGAGGGGGAGCAATCTGGGGCCAACGTCCTGACTTTC
.	TRBD2	TRBV28	TRBJ2-5	CASSFLAGGPGTQYF	TGTGCCAGCAGTTTTCTAGCGGGGGGCCCAGGGACCCAGTACTTC
many	.	TRBV20-1	TRBJ2-5	CSARISGQETQYF	TGCAGTGCTAGGATCAGTGGACAAGAGACCCAGTACTTC
.	TRBD1	TRBV7-2	TRBJ2-5	CASSLGGGTGGRKTQYF	TGTGCCAGCAGCTTAGGAGGGGGGACAGGGGGTCGAAAGACCCAGTACTTC
few	TRBD1	TRBV4-2	TRBJ1-4	CASSQDTGTGNEKLFF	TGTGCCAGCAGCCAAGACACCGGGACAGGGAATGAAAAACTGTTTTTT
.	.	TRBV7-8	TRBJ2-1	CASSLLAGALNHEQFF	TGTGCCAGCAGCTTACTTGCGGGGGCGCTTAATCATGAGCAGTTCTTC
.	.	TRBV7-2	TRBJ1-2	CASSHTGNGYTF	TGTGCCAGCAGCCATACAGGGAACGGCTACACCTTC
few	TRBD1	TRBV12-3/TRBV12-4	TRBJ2-5	CASGFGQEGRETQYF	TGTGCCAGCGGGTTCGGACAGGAAGGGCGGGAGACCCAGTACTTC
.	TRBD1	TRBV10-3	TRBJ1-1	CAISGGQGTTEAFF	TGTGCCATCAGTGGGGGACAGGGGACCACTGAAGCTTTCTTT
many	.	TRBV27	TRBJ1-1	CASSLSVTGNTEAFF	TGTGCCAGCAGTTTATCGGTGACAGGTAACACTGAAGCTTTCTTT
.	TRBD2	TRBV29-1	TRBJ2-2	CSVLTSSGGNTGELFF	TGCAGCGTCCTAACCTCTAGCGGGGGGAACACCGGGGAGCTGTTTTTT
.	.	TRBV29-1	TRBJ2-1	CSASTGDNEQFF	TGCAGCGCCTCGACAGGCGACAATGAGCAGTTCTTC
few	TRBD1	TRBV18	TRBJ2-3	CASSLLDRIDTQYF	TGTGCCAGCTCACTACTGGACAGGATAGATACGCAGTATTTT